The T cell receptor (beta chain) under discussion was sequenced for a study of T-cell memory formation after mild COVID-19. To note about this clonotype: Its antigen is currently unknown.

This CDR3 has 14 amino acids. Trimming left V 4 bases short and J 5 bases short, with 12 bases between. Germline loops: CDR1 SGHRS, CDR2 YFSETQ. Findings of the study overall: Day 15 to 85 contractors were CD4/CD8 balanced; later expanders leaned CD4+.

TCRdb itself ran the 5' RACE reads through MiXCR, one entry per CDR3 protein. The sample shows some 410,000 distinct CDR3 sequences, 20% to 25% of them seen only once. V usage is TRBV5-1 and J usage is TRBJ1-4; a possible D gene is TRBD1 (5 bases). Material for sequencing was PBMCs or a T cell subset sorted from them (not recorded which). The receptor's source is an adult woman who had mild COVID-19 (a few samples of this study predate the infection). Cell type and time point are not known. CDR3 sequence: CASSHGTVNEKLFF. The CDR3 DNA follows: TGCGCCAGCAGCCACGGGACGGTGAATGAAAAACTGTTTTTT.